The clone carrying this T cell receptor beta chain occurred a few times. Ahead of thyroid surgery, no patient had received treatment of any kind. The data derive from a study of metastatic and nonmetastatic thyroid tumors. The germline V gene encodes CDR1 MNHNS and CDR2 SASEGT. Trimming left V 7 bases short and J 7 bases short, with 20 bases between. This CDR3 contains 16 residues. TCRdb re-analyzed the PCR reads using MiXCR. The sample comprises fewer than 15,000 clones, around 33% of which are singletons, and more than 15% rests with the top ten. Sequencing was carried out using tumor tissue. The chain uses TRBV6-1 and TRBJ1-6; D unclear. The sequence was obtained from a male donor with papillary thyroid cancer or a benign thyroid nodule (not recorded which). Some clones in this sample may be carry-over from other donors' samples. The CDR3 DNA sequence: TGTGCCAGCACCTCGTCGGCCGAGCGGAAAAATTCACCCCTCCACTTT. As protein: CASTSSAERKNSPLHF.